The sequence of this TCR beta chain was determined in a study of blood T cell repertoires in COVID-19. Study as a whole: Samples representing acute and convalescent COVID-19 were sourced from the United States, Italy and Spain. PBMCs, B-cell-depleted T cells, or T cells were the source of the cDNA or gDNA that made up the material.

The germline V and J ends were trimmed by 0 bases and 9 bases, with 15 bases remaining between them. Germline CDR1 reads GTSNPN; CDR2 reads SVGIG (reference sequence). The CDR3 runs 14 residues. As handled by the study authors: Estimated nucleated cell counts came from reference gene primer amplification. Sequencing used immunoSEQ multiplex PCR; TCRdb keeps in-frame clones, though not all of them. V and J calls and clone size come straight from that table; D and trimming were deduced from the DNA. Of around 380,000 clones in the sample, roughly four fifths were seen once. Sequenced input: peripheral blood. The clonotype originates from a human donor with acute or convalescent COVID-19. The donor label of this sample is uncertain. This chain joins TRBV30 and TRBJ1-5; a weak D match, TRBD1 (5 bases). The CDR3 protein is CAWSVQVGLGPQHF. CDR3 sequence (DNA): TGTGCCTGGAGTGTACAGGTAGGGCTTGGGCCCCAGCATTTT.